The clone carrying this T cell receptor (beta chain) is a singleton in its sample. TCRdb keeps only in-frame clones here, not all; method: immunoSEQ multiplex PCR. Of 2 million to 2.5 million clones detected, 92% appear once; the ten largest clones hold approximately 0.4%. The data originate from a study of shared clonotypes between healthy human individuals. Germline V gives CDR1 SNHLY, CDR2 FYNNEI. This CDR3 has 14 residues. Trimming pared 4 bases from V and 3 bases from J, leaving 13 bases between. The sample taken for sequencing was naive CD4+ T cells from PBMCs. Subset meaning: CD45RA+ positively selected. This chain joins TRBV2 and TRBJ2-7; D gene uncertain. This TCR was recovered from a man between 18 and 29 years old in good health. Some clones in this sample may be carry-over from other donors' samples. For the CDR3, the DNA is TGTGCCAGCAGTGCGTACGGCCCACGCTACGAGCAGTACTTC. It codes for CASSAYGPRYEQYF.